Sequencing of this T cell receptor (beta chain) was carried out in a study of tumor-infiltrating lymphocytes in localized non-small cell lung cancer. Study-wide context: Some samples were collected after neoadjuvant chemotherapy; smokers, never-smokers and several histologies were included. Resected tumor was paired with non-adjacent uninvolved lung from the same patient. Findings and limits, study-wide: Different pieces of the same tissue went to different assays, confounding technical variation with intratumor heterogeneity.

TCRdb's copy holds only in-frame clones and misses some; the assay was immunoSEQ multiplex PCR. The data contain about 3,800 clones, around 64% of them singletons. Note on this clone: Antigen unknown.

Trimming stripped 4 bases from V and 2 bases from J, with 12 bases between. The germline V gene encodes CDR1 SGHVS and CDR2 FQNEAQ. This CDR3 is 14 amino acids long. This sequence originates from a human donor with non-small cell lung cancer. Sequences were obtained from uninvolved lung tissue not adjacent to the tumor. V is TRBV7-8 and J is TRBJ2-7; D tentatively fits TRBD1 or TRBD2 (5 bases each). The CDR3 DNA sequence: TGTGCCAGCAGCTCTCCGGGACGGGCCTACGAGCAGTACTTC. As protein: CASSSPGRAYEQYF.